The source of this TCR beta chain is a study of OX40 agonist ivuxolimab in advanced cancers. Whole-study context: The group had a mean age of about 60 years, ranged from about 20 to 90, and was 82.7% male.

Study findings and constraints: Both CD4+ and CD8+ T cell populations in blood had undergone clonal expansion by week 6 at 0.1 to 3.0 mg/kg.

The CDR3 loop spans 13 amino acids. Per the germline V gene, CDR1 is MDHEN and CDR2 is SYDVKM. V shed 4 bases and J shed 6 bases, with 7 bases lying between them. A single count supports this clone. What it recognizes is unknown. The assay was immunoSEQ multiplex PCR, and TCRdb's table has in-frame clones only and misses some. The sample has about 58,000 clones; roughly 87% are singletons. The sequences come from CD4+ or CD8+ T cells sorted from blood, collected in a trial of the OX40 agonist ivuxolimab. The rearrangement uses TRBV28 and TRBJ1-6, with D tentatively TRBD1 (5 bases). The sequence was collected from an adult with an advanced solid tumor such as melanoma, head and neck, liver or kidney cancer. The CDR3 loop reads CASSWDRNSPLHF. In DNA, the CDR3 is TGTGCCAGCAGTTGGGACCGTAATTCACCCCTCCACTTT.